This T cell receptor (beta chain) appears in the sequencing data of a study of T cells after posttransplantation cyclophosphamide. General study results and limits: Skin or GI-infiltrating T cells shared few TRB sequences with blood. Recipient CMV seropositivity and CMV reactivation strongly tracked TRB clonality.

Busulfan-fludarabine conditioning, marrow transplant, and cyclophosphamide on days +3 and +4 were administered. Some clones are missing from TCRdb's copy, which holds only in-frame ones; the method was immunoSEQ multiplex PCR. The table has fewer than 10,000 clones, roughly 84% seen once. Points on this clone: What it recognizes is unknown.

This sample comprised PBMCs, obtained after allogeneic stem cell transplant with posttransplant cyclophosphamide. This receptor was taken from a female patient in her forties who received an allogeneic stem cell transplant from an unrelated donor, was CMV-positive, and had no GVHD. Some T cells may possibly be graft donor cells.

The CDR3 region is CASSLWPGYSTDTQYF. In DNA, the CDR3 is TGCGCCAGCAGCTTGTGGCCAGGCTATAGCACAGATACGCAGTATTTT. The chain couples TRBV5-1 to TRBJ2-3; D remains unclear. The CDR3 consists of 16 residues. CDR1 and CDR2 from the germline V gene are SGHRS and YFSETQ. Trimming removed 1 base at V and 0 bases at J, with 12 bases between.